Below are 26 T cell receptor beta chains sequenced from a single sample in a study of blood T cell repertoires in COVID-19. The protocol was immunoSEQ multiplex PCR, while the TCRdb copy is restricted to in-frame clones and leaves out a portion. Of roughly 160,000 clones listed, roughly 84% were seen once; the top ten hold 13%. Sequencing used PBMCs or T cells enriched from blood (not recorded which). All receptors derive from a woman in her fifties or sixties who had recovered from COVID-19.

V is TRBV4-2 and J is TRBJ1-4; D is undetermined. Germline assignment: CDR1 LGHNA and CDR2 YNFKEQ. This CDR3 contains 13 residues. V was pared by 0 bases and J by 8 bases, with 7 bases between. The CDR3 nucleotides are TGTGCCAGCAGCCAAGAGGAGGGAGAAAAACTGTTTTTT. Its translation: CASSQEEGEKLFF.

V usage is TRBV6-4 and J usage is TRBJ1-6; D call uncertain. Germline-derived CDR1 and CDR2 are MRHNA and SNTAGT. CDR3 length: 13 amino acids. V dropped 6 bases and J dropped 6 bases, with 9 bases sitting between them. The CDR3 region has the DNA TGTGCCAGCAGGGACGGCCTTAATTCACCCCTCCACTTT. It encodes CASRDGLNSPLHF.

This clone appeared a few times. This sample also contains other DNA sequences that code for the same CDR3. This sequence joins TRBV5-1 and TRBJ2-5; the D gene is possibly TRBD1 (5 bases). This CDR3 contains 14 residues. V was clipped by 0 bases and J by 1 base, with 7 bases between them. The germline gives CDR1 SGHRS, CDR2 YFSETQ. The CDR3 protein is CASSLGQGQETQYF. The CDR3 DNA reads TGCGCCAGCAGCTTGGGGCAGGGCCAAGAGACCCAGTACTTC.

This clone was recorded only once. The rearrangement joins TRBV5-1 to TRBJ2-5; TRBD2 matches at 12 bases. Trimming at V came to 0 bases and at J to 4 bases, leaving 7 bases not matched to a gene. Looked up from germline, CDR1 is SGHRS and CDR2 is YFSETQ. This CDR3 contains 17 residues. The CDR3 is CASSLARTSGEGETQYF. CDR3 nucleotides: TGCGCCAGCAGCTTGGCCCGGACTAGCGGGGAAGGAGAGACCCAGTACTTC.

This chain uses TRBV29-1 with TRBJ1-1; no clear D. CDR1 is SQVTM and CDR2 is ANQGSEA in the germline V gene. Trimming left V 0 bases short and J 5 bases short, with 13 bases between. The CDR3 runs to 14 residues. In DNA, the CDR3 is TGCAGCGTTGAAGATCCATTTCTAGTAACTGAAGCTTTCTTT. This codes for CSVEDPFLVTEAFF.

The J gene is TRBJ2-3, the V gene TRBV12-3 or TRBV12-4; D not resolved. V dropped 2 bases and J dropped 5 bases, with 8 bases sitting between them. This CDR3 region has 13 residues. CDR3 nucleotides: TGTGCCAGCAGTTTAACGCGGAGAGATACGCAGTATTTT. Protein: CASSLTRRDTQYF.

This clone appeared a few times. This chain joins TRBV10-3 and TRBJ1-6, with 7 bases that match TRBD1. This CDR3 is built from 15 residues. Germline V gene data show CDR1 as ENHRY and CDR2 as SYGVKD. Trimming removed 4 bases from V and 7 bases from J; junction bases left unmatched: 7. CDR3 nucleotide sequence: TGTGCCATCAGTGGGTCCGGACAGGTCAATTCACCCCTCCACTTT. Its translation: CAISGSGQVNSPLHF.

The chain combines TRBV2 with TRBJ1-4; D remains ambiguous. Germline V lookup: CDR1 SNHLY, CDR2 FYNNEI. The CDR3 spans 15 residues. The V and J ends lost 2 bases and 8 bases respectively, with 15 bases between them. The CDR3 coding sequence is TGTGCCAGCAGTGAAAATCCGGTACCCCTCGAAAAACTGTTTTTT. As protein: CASSENPVPLEKLFF.

This chain uses TRBV7-6 with TRBJ2-2; the D is unclear. Between the trimmed V and J ends, which lost 5 bases and 6 bases, there was a span of 13 bases. Per germline, CDR1 SGHVS and CDR2 FNYEAQ. This CDR3 region has 14 residues. The DNA for the CDR3 is TGTGCCAGCAGCCCGCTTGAGTCCCCCGGGGAGCTGTTTTTT. This sequence encodes CASSPLESPGELFF.

The V and J genes are TRBV7-6 and TRBJ1-1; 8 bases line up with TRBD1. CDR1 SGHVS and CDR2 FNYEAQ come from the germline V gene. This CDR3 region has 15 residues. The junction had 12 bases not matched to a gene; V was cut back by 5 bases and J by 7 bases. The CDR3 reads CASSARQGTRFEAFF. CDR3 coding DNA: TGTGCCAGCAGCGCCCGACAGGGGACTCGATTTGAAGCTTTCTTT. The full variable domain, its missing parts supplied by reference TRBV7-6 and TRBJ1-1, is GAGVSQSPRYKVTKRGQDVALRCDPISGHVSLYWYRQALGQGPEFLTYFNYEAQQDKSGLPNDRFSAERPEGSISTLTIQRTEQRDSAMYRCASSARQGTRFEAFFGQGTRLTVV.

Only one count was recorded for this clone. This chain links TRBV2 with TRBJ2-5; 13 bases are a match to TRBD2. V dropped 6 bases and J dropped 5; count of bases not matched to a gene: 6. Germline V lookup: CDR1 SNHLY, CDR2 FYNNEI. CDR3 length: 15 amino acids. CDR3 amino acids: CASSTSGGAYETQYF. CDR3 nucleotide sequence: TGTGCCAGCAGCACTAGCGGGGGGGCCTATGAGACCCAGTACTTC.

The CDR3 sequence: CASIEPDRGEGYTF. CDR3 in DNA: TGTGCCAGCATCGAACCGGACAGGGGGGAAGGCTACACCTTC. This chain joins TRBV28 and TRBJ1-2; 10 nucleotides match TRBD1. The CDR3 runs to 14 residues. Per germline, CDR1 MDHEN and CDR2 SYDVKM. Trimming cost V 7 bases and J 8 bases; bases outside gene matches: 10.

The chain uses TRBV10-3 and TRBJ1-2; TRBD1 matches 10 bases. This CDR3 comprises 15 residues. V dropped 6 bases and J dropped 4; count of bases not matched to a gene: 8. Per germline, CDR1 ENHRY and CDR2 SYGVKD. The CDR3 loop reads CAISSGTGDAYGYTF. In nucleotides, the CDR3 is TGTGCCATCAGCTCGGGGACAGGGGACGCCTATGGCTACACCTTC.

The chain is built from TRBV9 and TRBJ1-4, with 9 bases matching TRBD1. The CDR3 is 17 residues long. Germline V gene lookup returns CDR1 SGDLS and CDR2 YYNGEE. The V gene end was trimmed by 4 bases and the J gene end by 7 bases; junction bases not matched to a gene: 14. DNA for the CDR3: TGTGCCAGCAGCCAATCGACAGGGGGAAACCCCGGTGAAAAACTGTTTTTT. As protein: CASSQSTGGNPGEKLFF.

V and J are TRBV18 and TRBJ1-2, with D tentatively TRBD1 (6 bases). The CDR3 sequence is 13 residues long. Trimming removed 2 bases from V and 7 bases from J, with 11 bases in between. In germline, CDR1 is KGHSH, CDR2 LQKENI. The CDR3 sequence is CASSPTPGAGYTF. The CDR3 bases are TGTGCCAGCTCACCAACGCCAGGGGCTGGCTACACCTTC.

Turning to this clone: The sample carries other DNA sequences with the same CDR3. The rearrangement joins TRBV20-1 to TRBJ2-7; D not certain. Trimming removed 3 bases from V and 6 bases from J, with 9 bases in between. The V gene's germline CDR1 is DFQATT and CDR2 SNEGSKA (reference sequence). The CDR3 has 11 amino acids. CDR3 amino acids: CSASGGLEQYF. Written as DNA, the CDR3 is TGCAGTGCTAGTGGTGGGCTCGAGCAGTACTTC.

V and J are TRBV28 and TRBJ2-3; maybe TRBD2 (6 bases). CDR3 length equals 16 residues. The V end lost 4 bases, the J end lost 4 bases, and 18 bases lay between the germline ends. CDR1 is MDHEN and CDR2 is SYDVKM in the germline V gene. The CDR3 region is CASSSGPSARADTQYF. In DNA form, the CDR3 reads TGTGCCAGCAGTTCTGGGCCTAGCGCTCGGGCAGATACGCAGTATTTT.

This clone was recorded once. The rearrangement uses TRBV10-3 and TRBJ2-7, with TRBD1 identical over 8 bases. CDR3 size: 14 residues. Unmatched junction bases numbered 10, after V lost 8 bases and J lost 4 bases. Germline CDR1 and CDR2: ENHRY and SYGVKD. The CDR3 spells CAIALQGALYEQYF. CDR3 in DNA: TGTGCCATCGCCCTCCAGGGGGCCTTATACGAGCAGTACTTC.

The CDR3 DNA follows: TGTGCCAGCAGCCACTCACTCGACAGGGGTCACGAGCAGTACTTC. It encodes CASSHSLDRGHEQYF. This chain connects TRBV3-1 (or the pseudogene TRBV3-2) to TRBJ2-7; 8 bases are a match to TRBD1. Germline values: CDR1 LGHDT, CDR2 YNNKEL (reference sequence). Trimming cost V 3 bases and J 5 bases; bases outside gene matches: 9. This CDR3 contains 15 residues.

This chain joins TRBV3-1 (or the pseudogene TRBV3-2) and TRBJ1-2, with D possibly TRBD1 on 6 matching bases. The CDR3 is 14 amino acids. The germline V gene has CDR1 LGHDT and CDR2 YNNKEL (reference sequence). The V end lost 1 base, the J end lost 4 bases, and 10 bases lay between the germline ends. The CDR3 bases are TGTGCCAGCAGCCAAGGAGGCAGGGGCTATGGCTACACCTTC. This codes for CASSQGGRGYGYTF.

The J gene is TRBJ1-2, the V gene TRBV5-4, with 9 bases lining up with TRBD1. The V segment lost 0 bases and the J segment 6 bases; nucleotides outside the gene matches: 3. The CDR3 consists of 14 residues. From germline, CDR1 is SGHNT and CDR2 YYREEE (reference sequence). The CDR3 DNA is TGTGCCAGCAGCTTGGAACAGGGGGCTAATGGCTACACCTTC. Residues: CASSLEQGANGYTF.

This clone came up once. The chain employs TRBV6-5 and TRBJ2-1, with TRBD1 matching over 8 bases. V dropped 6 bases and J dropped 5; count of bases not matched to a gene: 3. The CDR3 sequence is 13 residues long. CDR1 and CDR2 (germline): MNHEY, SVGAGI. The chain's CDR3 is CASSTTGDNEQFF. The CDR3 DNA reads TGTGCCAGCAGCACGACAGGGGACAATGAGCAGTTCTTC.

The CDR3 is CASTEMVVAGEAGEQFF. CDR3 bases: TGTGCCAGCACTGAAATGGTGGTAGCGGGAGAGGCTGGTGAGCAGTTCTTC. The chain joins TRBV28 to TRBJ2-1, with TRBD2 matching over 9 bases. Germline V gene lookup returns CDR1 MDHEN and CDR2 SYDVKM. V lost 7 bases to trimming and J lost 9 bases; unmatched junction nucleotides: 19. This CDR3 comprises 17 residues.

V is TRBV2 and J is TRBJ1-5; 10 bases align to TRBD1. Per the germline V gene, CDR1 is SNHLY and CDR2 is FYNNEI. V lost 3 bases, J lost 5 bases, and 7 bases stayed unmatched. The length of the CDR3 is 16 residues. DNA for the CDR3: TGTGCCAGCAGTGACTGGGACAGGGGTTGGGATCAGCCCCAGCATTTT. This sequence encodes CASSDWDRGWDQPQHF.

The chain links TRBV30 to TRBJ1-2; D may be TRBD1 (6 bases). Germline assignment: CDR1 GTSNPN and CDR2 SVGIG (reference sequence). This CDR3 spans 14 amino acids. V was cut by 3 bases and J by 2 bases, with 13 bases left in between. The CDR3 nucleotides read TGTGCCTGGAGGAAGACAGGTTCAAACTATGGCTACACCTTC. Translation gives CAWRKTGSNYGYTF.

This chain links TRBV15 with TRBJ2-2, with a tentative D call TRBD1 (7 bases). The CDR3 is 14 residues long. Germline assignment: CDR1 LNHNV and CDR2 YYDKDF (reference sequence). V was clipped by 1 base and J by 6 bases, with 9 bases between them. CDR3 sequence reads: CATSRAGGSGELFF. The CDR3, as DNA: TGTGCCACCAGCAGAGCAGGGGGGTCCGGGGAGCTGTTTTTT.